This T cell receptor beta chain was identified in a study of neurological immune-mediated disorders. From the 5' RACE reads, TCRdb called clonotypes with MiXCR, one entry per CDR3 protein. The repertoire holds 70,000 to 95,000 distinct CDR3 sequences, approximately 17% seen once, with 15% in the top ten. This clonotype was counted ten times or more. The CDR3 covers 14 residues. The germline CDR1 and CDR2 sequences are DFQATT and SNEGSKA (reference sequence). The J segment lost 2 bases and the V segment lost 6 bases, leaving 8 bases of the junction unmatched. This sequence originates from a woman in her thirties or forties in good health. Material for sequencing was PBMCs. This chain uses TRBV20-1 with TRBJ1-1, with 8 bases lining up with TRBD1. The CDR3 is CSASSDRVNTEAFF. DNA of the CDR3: TGCAGTGCCAGCTCGGACAGGGTAAACACTGAAGCTTTCTTT.